This T cell receptor beta chain was recovered during a study of response to subunit inactivated influenza vaccine. TCRdb itself ran the RT-PCR reads through MiXCR, one entry per CDR3 protein. The sample lists approximately 700,000 distinct CDR3 sequences; 15% to 19% were seen once. In its sample, this clonotype was seen a few times. Its matching antigen is unknown. Points from the study as a whole: The authors suggested that every seasonal influenza vaccination recruits few new T cells.

Trimming removed 3 bases from V and 6 bases from J, with 13 bases in between. The CDR3 is 14 amino acids. The source material was PBMCs from blood, sampled 12 days after vaccination. V and J are TRBV12-3 or TRBV12-4 and TRBJ2-3, with D possibly being TRBD1 (5 bases). The TCR comes from a man aged 50 to 59 who received an inactivated influenza vaccine. CDR3 nucleotides: TGTGCCAGCAGTTTTCAGGGTCGGGTCGATACGCAGTATTTT. Its protein is CASSFQGRVDTQYF.